One sample yielded the 7 T cell receptor beta chains listed below, sequenced in a study of shared clonotypes between healthy human individuals (dated by TCRdb to the early 2020s). Library preparation was by the immunoSEQ multiplex PCR assay. Entries here come from immuneACCESS through TCRdb and include only in-frame sequences with V and J called. Some clones fail to appear in such tables; in the studies checked, an unresolved V gene covers under half of the shortfall, and the cause of the remainder is unknown. The sample table shows around 1 million clones, and around three quarters are seen once. The ten most abundant clones make up around 1.5% of the sample. Sequencing was done on a sample of memory CD4+ T cells sorted from blood. Sample cell subset or site, as interpreted from the label and publication: CD45RA-negative fraction. These TCRs come from a young man in good health.

Written as DNA, the CDR3 is TGTGCCTGGAGTCTCATGGGGGGAACCTACGAGCAGTACTTC. Its protein product is CAWSLMGGTYEQYF. The chain joins TRBV30 to TRBJ2-5; possible D gene TRBD2, 6 bases. The J call may not be correct, given that the DNA end is closer to TRBJ2-7. Germline values: CDR1 GTSNPN, CDR2 SVGIG (reference sequence). The CDR3 runs to 14 residues.

The chain uses TRBV7-9 and TRBJ2-7, with a tentative D call TRBD2 (7 bases). V was clipped by 5 bases and J by 5 bases, with 19 bases between them. The CDR3 is 15 amino acids. In germline, CDR1 is SEHNR, CDR2 FQNEAQ (reference sequence). The CDR3 here is CASSGLAGATDEQYF. CDR3 sequence (DNA): TGTGCCAGCAGCGGACTGGCGGGGGCCACGGACGAGCAGTACTTC.

The CDR3 spells CASSLYKVGSGYEQYF. CDR3 in DNA: TGTGCCAGCAGCTTATATAAAGTCGGTAGCGGCTACGAGCAGTACTTC. The chain has TRBV7-2 and TRBJ2-7, with D maybe TRBD2 (6 bases). Germline-derived CDR1 and CDR2 are SGHTA and FQGNSA. V lost 2 bases to trimming and J lost 3 bases, with 17 bases between them. The CDR3 totals 16 residues. Based on the CDR3 plus reference TRBV7-2 and TRBJ2-7, the full variable domain is GAGVSQSPSNKVTEKGKDVELRCDPISGHTALYWYRQSLGQGLEFLIYFQGNSAPDKSGLPSDRFSAERTGGSVSTLTIQRTQQEDSAVYLCASSLYKVGSGYEQYFGPGTRLTVT.

This clone appeared a single time. The chain carries TRBV6-6 and TRBJ1-4; a weak D match, TRBD1 (5 bases). Looked up from germline, CDR1 is MNHNY and CDR2 is SVGAGI (reference sequence). Trimming took off 5 bases at V and 8 bases at J, with 15 bases between the two ends. The CDR3 consists of 14 residues. DNA for the CDR3: TGTGCCAGCAGTCTCAACTGGGGGGGAGAAAAACTGTTTTTT. Its translation is CASSLNWGGEKLFF.

V is TRBV7-2 and J is TRBJ1-6, with D unresolved. The V end lost 4 bases, the J end lost 3 bases, and 13 bases lay between the germline ends. This CDR3 is built from 16 residues. Germline CDR1 reads SGHTA; CDR2 reads FQGNSA. The CDR3 is CASSSRLQSYNSPLHF. Here the CDR3 DNA reads TGTGCCAGCAGCTCTCGTCTCCAGAGCTATAATTCACCCCTCCACTTT.

The count of this clone is one. This sample includes further DNA sequences coding for the same CDR3. V usage is TRBV7-9 and J usage is TRBJ1-5, with a tentative D call TRBD1 (6 bases). V gave up 4 bases and J gave up 4 bases, with 8 bases separating them. The germline V gene has CDR1 SEHNR and CDR2 FQNEAQ (reference sequence). The length of the CDR3 is 13 residues. Here the CDR3 DNA reads TGTGCCAGCAGCTCCCAGGGGAATCAGCCCCAGCATTTT. Its translation is CASSSQGNQPQHF.

The chain combines TRBV7-9 with TRBJ1-1; D is unresolved. The CDR3 loop spans 14 amino acids. The V end lost 2 bases, the J end lost 1 base, and 8 bases lay between the germline ends. Per germline, CDR1 SEHNR and CDR2 FQNEAQ (reference sequence). CDR3 DNA: TGTGCCAGCAGCTTATGGGCAGAGAACACTGAAGCTTTCTTT. It codes for CASSLWAENTEAFF. The variable domain in full, completed from reference TRBV7-9 and TRBJ1-1, reads DTGVSQNPRHKITKRGQNVTFRCDPISEHNRLYWYRQTLGQGPEFLTYFQNEAQLEKSRLLSDRFSAERPKGSFSTLEIQRTEQGDSAMYLCASSLWAENTEAFFGQGTRLTVV.